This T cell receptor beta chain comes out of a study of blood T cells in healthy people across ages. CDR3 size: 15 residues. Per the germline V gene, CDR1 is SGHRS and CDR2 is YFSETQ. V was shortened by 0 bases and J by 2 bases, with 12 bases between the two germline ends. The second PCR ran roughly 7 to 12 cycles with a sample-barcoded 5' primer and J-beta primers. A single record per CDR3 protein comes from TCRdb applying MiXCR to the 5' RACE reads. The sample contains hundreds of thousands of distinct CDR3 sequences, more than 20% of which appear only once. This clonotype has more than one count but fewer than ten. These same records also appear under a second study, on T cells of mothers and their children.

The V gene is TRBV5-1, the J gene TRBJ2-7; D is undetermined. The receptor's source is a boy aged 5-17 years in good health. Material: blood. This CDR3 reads CASSLDISWTYEQYF. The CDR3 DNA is TGCGCCAGCAGCTTGGACATATCATGGACCTACGAGCAGTACTTC.